These T cell receptor beta chains were read from a single sample in a study of blood T cell repertoires in COVID-19. The repertoire was sequenced with immunoSEQ multiplex PCR; TCRdb's copy has only in-frame clones and lacks some. In the table there are fewer than 300,000 clones, 85% of which are singletons. Sequencing was done on a sample of peripheral blood. These receptors came from a human donor in a cohort sampled during active COVID-19. Both conserved end residues are part of each CDR3. The D gene is left open where the match is weak. Not every row has a clone size; where given, it reads once, few, many or a size class.

>TRBV29-1|TRBJ1-1|few|12|-
CSVGQTNTEAFF
TGCAGCGTTGGACAGACGAACACTGAAGCTTTCTTT
>TRBV28|TRBJ2-7|-|14|-
CASSLVPDSYEQYF
TGTGCCAGCAGTTTAGTTCCCGACAGTTACGAGCAGTACTTC
>TRBV28|TRBJ1-5|-|12|-
CASSLLNQPQHF
TGTGCCAGCAGTTTATTAAATCAGCCCCAGCATTTT
>TRBV19|TRBJ2-7|-|13|-
CASRRQGGYEQYF
TGTGCCAGTAGGAGACAGGGAGGCTACGAGCAGTACTTC
>TRBV6-5|TRBJ2-7|-|14|TRBD1
CASSLTWTGDEQYF
TGTGCCAGCAGTCTAACCTGGACAGGGGACGAGCAGTACTTC
>TRBV9|TRBJ2-7|-|13|-
CASSVGLSHEQYF
TGTGCCAGCAGCGTAGGGCTCTCACACGAGCAGTACTTC
>TRBV18|TRBJ2-4|-|16|TRBD1
CASSPFSGGDKNIQYF
TGTGCCAGCTCACCGTTTTCAGGGGGCGACAAAAACATTCAGTACTTC
>TRBV5-6|TRBJ2-1|-|13|-
CASSLAGGREQFF
TGTGCCAGCAGCTTGGCTGGGGGCCGTGAGCAGTTCTTC
>TRBV7-3|TRBJ2-3|-|15|-
CASSLLPLSTDTQYF
TGTGCCAGCAGCTTACTCCCTCTATCCACAGATACGCAGTATTTT
>TRBV3-1/TRBV3-2|TRBJ2-7|-|15|-
CASSQFEASSYEQYF
TGTGCCAGCAGCCAATTTGAGGCGAGCTCCTACGAGCAGTACTTC
>TRBV27|TRBJ2-3|-|15|TRBD2
CATSWTSVSTDTQYF
TGTGCCACCTCCTGGACTAGCGTAAGCACAGATACGCAGTATTTT
>TRBV6-1|TRBJ2-6|once|17|-
CASSDNPGVSGANVLTF
TGTGCCAGCAGTGATAATCCGGGGGTGTCTGGGGCCAACGTCCTGACTTTC
>TRBV5-1|TRBJ1-2|-|17|-
CASSLSGLNIRGYGYTF
TGCGCCAGCAGCTTGTCAGGGCTCAACATTCGCGGCTATGGCTACACCTTC
>TRBV4-2|TRBJ2-5|-|18|TRBD2
CASSPQKAGGPNQETQYF
TGTGCCAGCAGTCCGCAGAAGGCGGGAGGGCCCAACCAAGAGACCCAGTACTTC
>TRBV3-1/TRBV3-2|TRBJ1-2|-|11|-
CASSHERLITF
TGTGCCAGCAGCCACGAGCGTCTGATCACCTTC
>TRBV4-1|TRBJ2-7|once|19|TRBD2
CASSQDPPRGLAGVYEQYF
TGCGCCAGCAGCCAAGATCCCCCCCGCGGGCTAGCGGGAGTCTACGAGCAGTACTTC
>TRBV27|TRBJ2-3|-|15|-
CASSLNFGGLYTQYF
TGTGCCAGCAGTTTAAATTTTGGGGGACTGTATACGCAGTATTTT
>TRBV10-2|TRBJ2-3|-|16|TRBD2
CASSESSGTSTDTQYF
TGCGCCAGCAGTGAGTCTAGCGGGACAAGCACAGATACGCAGTATTTT
>TRBV27|TRBJ2-1|-|14|TRBD2
CATGGRARYNEQFF
TGTGCCACGGGCGGGAGGGCCAGGTACAATGAGCAGTTCTTC
>TRBV21-1|TRBJ1-5|-|18|-
CASSAPNRGQKYNQPQHF
TGTGCCAGCAGCGCACCTAACCGCGGACAGAAATATAATCAGCCCCAGCATTTT
>TRBV7-8|TRBJ2-7|-|11|-
CASSLVFEQYF
TGTGCCAGCAGCTTAGTCTTCGAGCAGTACTTC
>TRBV5-1|TRBJ2-5|-|14|-
CASSPSWAQETQYF
TGCGCCAGCAGCCCCTCCTGGGCACAAGAGACCCAGTACTTC
>TRBV7-2|TRBJ2-1|-|11|-
CASSPSLQQFF
TGTGCCAGCAGCCCTAGCCTCCAGCAGTTCTTC
>TRBV19|TRBJ2-4|-|16|TRBD2
CASSSWEGLAKNIQYF
TGTGCCAGTAGTAGTTGGGAGGGCCTGGCCAAAAACATTCAGTACTTC
>TRBV7-9|TRBJ2-1|few|13|-
CASSSTEYNEQFF
TGTGCCAGCAGCTCAACAGAGTACAATGAGCAGTTCTTC
>TRBV3-1/TRBV3-2|TRBJ1-1|-|13|-
CASSPVGRTEAFF
TGTGCCAGCAGCCCAGTCGGGAGGACTGAAGCTTTCTTT
>TRBV19|TRBJ2-7|-|14|-
CASSMRTGTYEQYF
TGTGCCAGTAGTATGAGGACGGGGACCTACGAGCAGTACTTC
>TRBV6-1|TRBJ2-1|-|14|TRBD2
CASSEVGTSGRGFF
TGTGCCAGCAGTGAAGTGGGGACTAGCGGGAGAGGATTCTTC
>TRBV6-5|TRBJ1-2|-|12|-
CASSSADYGYTF
TGTGCCAGCAGTTCTGCGGACTATGGCTACACCTTC
>TRBV24-1|TRBJ2-5|-|16|TRBD1
CATSDLKQGARKTQYF
TGTGCCACCAGTGATTTGAAACAGGGGGCGCGGAAGACCCAGTACTTC
>TRBV27|TRBJ2-5|-|19|TRBD1
CASSLYILVGQGWGETQYF
TGTGCCAGCAGTTTATATATTTTGGTGGGACAGGGGTGGGGAGAGACCCAGTACTTC
>TRBV10-3|TRBJ2-7|-|14|TRBD1
CAISDRTGSYEQYF
TGTGCCATCAGTGACAGGACAGGGTCCTACGAGCAGTACTTC
>TRBV19|TRBJ2-2|-|20|TRBD1
CASSSFPRTGTGGNTGELFF
TGTGCCAGTAGTTCTTTCCCAAGGACAGGGACAGGGGGAAACACCGGGGAGCTGTTTTTT
>TRBV29-1|TRBJ1-1|-|13|-
CSVISGMNTEAFF
TGCAGCGTTATCTCGGGAATGAACACTGAAGCTTTCTTT
>TRBV5-6|TRBJ1-2|-|13|-
CASNSGRDYGYTF
TGTGCCAGCAACTCGGGGAGGGACTATGGCTACACCTTC
>TRBV7-2|TRBJ2-2|-|16|TRBD2
CASSPSSGRFAGELFF
TGTGCCAGCAGTCCATCTAGCGGGAGGTTTGCCGGGGAGCTGTTTTTT
>TRBV5-1|TRBJ2-7|few|12|-
CASSFRGYEQYF
TGCGCCAGCAGCTTCCGCGGATACGAGCAGTACTTC
>TRBV24-1|TRBJ1-3|-|14|-
CATSSGAPGNTIYF
TGTGCCACCAGTTCTGGGGCTCCTGGAAACACCATATATTTT